The 17 T cell receptor beta chains below all came from one sample that was sequenced in a study of vaccination effects on CD4 cells after COVID-19. TCRdb's table, derived via immunoSEQ multiplex PCR, lists solely in-frame clones and lacks some. This table holds about 59,000 clones, approximately 78% found once. Before any sequencing was done, the ViraFEST assay used viral peptide pools to expand antigen-specific CD4+ T cells. Between days 10 and 11 of culture, CD4+ T cells were separated out. Every participant took two doses of the BNT162b2 or mRNA-1273 vaccine. Antigen specificity for these receptors is unknown. Specimen: CD4+ T cells from PBMCs cultured with HCoV-OC43 spike peptides, collected after COVID-19 vaccination. Subset denoted: HCoV-OC43 spike overlapping peptide pool stimulation. Receptors originate from a human donor who received a COVID-19 vaccine.

The rearrangement joins TRBV3-1 (or the pseudogene TRBV3-2) to TRBJ2-3; maybe TRBD1 (6 bases). V was cut by 1 base and J by 11 bases, with 10 bases left in between. The CDR3 is made up of 12 amino acids. CDR1 is LGHDT, CDR2 YNNKEL, per germline (reference sequence). The CDR3 is CASSQGGPQQYF. The CDR3 DNA reads TGTGCCAGCAGCCAAGGGGGGCCTCAGCAGTATTTT.

The rearrangement uses TRBV3-1 (or the pseudogene TRBV3-2) and TRBJ1-3, with D possibly matching TRBD1 (5 bases). CDR3 length equals 17 residues. Trimming removed 1 base from V and 3 bases from J, with 16 bases in between. Germline CDR1 LGHDT, CDR2 YNNKEL (reference sequence). The chain's CDR3 is CASSQGAIQDGGNTIYF. As DNA, the CDR3 is TGTGCCAGCAGCCAAGGCGCGATACAGGACGGTGGAAACACCATATATTTT.

This clone has a handful of counts. The J gene is TRBJ1-1, the V gene TRBV11-1, with TRBD1 matching 10 bases. In germline, CDR1 is SGHAT, CDR2 FQDESV (reference sequence). This CDR3 contains 16 residues. Germline trimming cut 5 bases from V and 0 bases from J; bases unmatched to any gene: 6. DNA of the CDR3: TGTGCCAGCAGCCTTTGGACAGGGGGAGTGAACACTGAAGCTTTCTTT. Translation gives CASSLWTGGVNTEAFF.

This clone was detected only a few times. The chain links TRBV4-1 to TRBJ1-6; 8 bases align to TRBD1. This CDR3 has 17 amino acids. With 0 bases clipped from V and 9 bases from J, the junction kept 10 bases outside the gene matches. CDR1 and CDR2 (germline): MGHRA, YSYEKL. For the CDR3, the DNA is TGCGCCAGCAGCCAAGACGGACAGGGCGGTATTAGTTCACCCCTCCACTTT. This translates into CASSQDGQGGISSPLHF.

V and J are TRBV2 and TRBJ1-1; 9 nucleotides agree with TRBD1. The CDR3 has 14 amino acids. Germline CDR1 SNHLY, CDR2 FYNNEI. The ends lost 7 bases at V and 1 base at J; junction bases unmatched: 4. The CDR3 bases are TGTGCCAGCACCCCGACAGGGGGGAACACTGAAGCTTTCTTT. It is translated as CASTPTGGNTEAFF.

The chain combines TRBV9 with TRBJ2-3; D is uncertain. The CDR3 extends over 16 amino acids. V was pared by 0 bases and J by 0 bases, with 11 bases between. The V gene's germline CDR1 is SGDLS and CDR2 YYNGEE. The CDR3 DNA reads TGTGCCAGCAGCGTAGGCGGAGACTCTAGCACAGATACGCAGTATTTT. The encoded protein is CASSVGGDSSTDTQYF.

The DNA for the CDR3 is TGTGCCAGCAGCTTGAGGTTAGCTCTGTACGAGCAGTACGTC. It translates to CASSLRLALYEQYV. The chain recombines TRBV5-6 with TRBJ2-7; D is ambiguous. Germline V gene data show CDR1 as SGHDT and CDR2 as YYEEEE. The CDR3 sequence is 14 residues long. V dropped 1 base and J dropped 4 bases, with 12 bases sitting between them.

J is TRBJ1-4 and V is TRBV2; 7 positions agree with TRBD1. The CDR3 extends over 15 amino acids. Germline CDR1 reads SNHLY; CDR2 reads FYNNEI. V dropped 6 bases and J dropped 7; count of bases not matched to a gene: 11. CDR3 residues: CASSKLTGRVEKLFF. Written as DNA, the CDR3 is TGTGCCAGCAGCAAACTGACAGGGAGGGTTGAAAAACTGTTTTTT.

This CDR3 is CASSYLGLPETQYF. The CDR3 DNA sequence: TGTGCCAGCAGTTACTTGGGACTGCCAGAGACCCAGTACTTC. V gene TRBV6-2 or TRBV6-3 combines with J gene TRBJ2-5, with D perhaps matching TRBD2 (6 bases). The CDR3 is 14 residues long. V was clipped by 1 base and J by 4 bases, with 10 bases between them. Germline CDR1 MNHEY, CDR2 SVGEGT.

CDR3 sequence reads: CASRLGGQGACYGYTF. CDR3 DNA sequence: TGTGCAAGTCGCTTAGGCGGACAGGGGGCTTGCTATGGCTACACCTTC. The chain joins TRBV12-2 to TRBJ1-2; the D call of TRBD1 is as the table states it, not checked on the DNA. TRBV12-2 is recorded as a pseudogene. This CDR3 has 16 amino acids.

The V and J genes are TRBV24-1 and TRBJ2-1; D may correspond to TRBD1 or TRBD2 (5 bases each). The germline gives CDR1 KGHDR, CDR2 SFDVKD. This CDR3 is 15 amino acids long. The germline V and J ends were trimmed by 4 bases and 4 bases, with 13 bases remaining between them. For the CDR3, the DNA is TGTGCCACCAGTGACCCTCGGGACCCTTACAATGAGCAGTTCTTC. This encodes CATSDPRDPYNEQFF.

This rearrangement joins TRBV27 to TRBJ2-7; 13 positions match TRBD2. The CDR3 runs to 17 residues. The V gene end was trimmed by 9 bases and the J gene end by 2 bases; junction bases not matched to a gene: 13. Germline V gene sequence: CDR1 MNHEY, CDR2 SMNVEV (reference sequence). As DNA, the CDR3 is TGTGCCAGGCCTGGGACTAGCGGGGACCCACCTCCCTACGAGCAGTACGTC. This gives the protein CARPGTSGDPPPYEQYV.

This rearrangement joins TRBV2 to TRBJ1-5, with no clear D. There are 13 residues in the CDR3. V dropped 5 bases and J dropped 5 bases, with 10 bases sitting between them. The germline V gene has CDR1 SNHLY and CDR2 FYNNEI. As DNA, the CDR3 is TGTGCCAGCAGTCTTCCGACTGATCAGCCCCAGCATTTT. It specifies CASSLPTDQPQHF.

The chain uses TRBV5-1 and TRBJ2-2; TRBD1 matches at 9 bases. CDR3 length: 16 amino acids. Germline values: CDR1 SGHRS, CDR2 YFSETQ. V lost 3 bases to trimming and J lost 1 base; unmatched junction nucleotides: 4. The CDR3, as DNA: TGCGCCAGCAGCTGGGGACAGGGCGTGAACACCGGGGAGCTGTTTTTT. The encoded protein is CASSWGQGVNTGELFF.

The rearrangement links TRBV5-5 to TRBJ2-2; D not resolved. Deletions cut 0 bases from V and 1 base from J, with 4 bases between. The germline V gene encodes CDR1 SGHKS and CDR2 YYEKEE (reference sequence). CDR3 length: 14 residues. The CDR3 loop reads CASSLVLNTGELFF. The CDR3 nucleotides read TGTGCCAGCAGCTTGGTATTGAACACCGGGGAGCTGTTTTTT.

The rearrangement uses TRBV2 and TRBJ1-2, with 10 nucleotides matching TRBD1. Germline loops: CDR1 SNHLY, CDR2 FYNNEI. The CDR3 sequence is 14 residues long. The V and J ends lost 4 bases and 2 bases, in that order; junction bases with no gene match: 1. The CDR3 sequence: CASSGTGGNYGYTF. The DNA for the CDR3 is TGTGCCAGCAGTGGGACAGGGGGAAACTATGGCTACACCTTC.

V gene TRBV29-1 combines with J gene TRBJ2-3; TRBD2 agrees at 9 bases. CDR3 length: 14 amino acids. Germline-derived CDR1 and CDR2 are SQVTM and ANQGSEA. The ends lost 4 bases at V and 5 bases at J; junction bases unmatched: 7. The CDR3 nucleotides are TGCAGCGTTGGCTTGCGGGGGGGGTTAGATACGCAGTATTTT. This gives the protein CSVGLRGGLDTQYF.